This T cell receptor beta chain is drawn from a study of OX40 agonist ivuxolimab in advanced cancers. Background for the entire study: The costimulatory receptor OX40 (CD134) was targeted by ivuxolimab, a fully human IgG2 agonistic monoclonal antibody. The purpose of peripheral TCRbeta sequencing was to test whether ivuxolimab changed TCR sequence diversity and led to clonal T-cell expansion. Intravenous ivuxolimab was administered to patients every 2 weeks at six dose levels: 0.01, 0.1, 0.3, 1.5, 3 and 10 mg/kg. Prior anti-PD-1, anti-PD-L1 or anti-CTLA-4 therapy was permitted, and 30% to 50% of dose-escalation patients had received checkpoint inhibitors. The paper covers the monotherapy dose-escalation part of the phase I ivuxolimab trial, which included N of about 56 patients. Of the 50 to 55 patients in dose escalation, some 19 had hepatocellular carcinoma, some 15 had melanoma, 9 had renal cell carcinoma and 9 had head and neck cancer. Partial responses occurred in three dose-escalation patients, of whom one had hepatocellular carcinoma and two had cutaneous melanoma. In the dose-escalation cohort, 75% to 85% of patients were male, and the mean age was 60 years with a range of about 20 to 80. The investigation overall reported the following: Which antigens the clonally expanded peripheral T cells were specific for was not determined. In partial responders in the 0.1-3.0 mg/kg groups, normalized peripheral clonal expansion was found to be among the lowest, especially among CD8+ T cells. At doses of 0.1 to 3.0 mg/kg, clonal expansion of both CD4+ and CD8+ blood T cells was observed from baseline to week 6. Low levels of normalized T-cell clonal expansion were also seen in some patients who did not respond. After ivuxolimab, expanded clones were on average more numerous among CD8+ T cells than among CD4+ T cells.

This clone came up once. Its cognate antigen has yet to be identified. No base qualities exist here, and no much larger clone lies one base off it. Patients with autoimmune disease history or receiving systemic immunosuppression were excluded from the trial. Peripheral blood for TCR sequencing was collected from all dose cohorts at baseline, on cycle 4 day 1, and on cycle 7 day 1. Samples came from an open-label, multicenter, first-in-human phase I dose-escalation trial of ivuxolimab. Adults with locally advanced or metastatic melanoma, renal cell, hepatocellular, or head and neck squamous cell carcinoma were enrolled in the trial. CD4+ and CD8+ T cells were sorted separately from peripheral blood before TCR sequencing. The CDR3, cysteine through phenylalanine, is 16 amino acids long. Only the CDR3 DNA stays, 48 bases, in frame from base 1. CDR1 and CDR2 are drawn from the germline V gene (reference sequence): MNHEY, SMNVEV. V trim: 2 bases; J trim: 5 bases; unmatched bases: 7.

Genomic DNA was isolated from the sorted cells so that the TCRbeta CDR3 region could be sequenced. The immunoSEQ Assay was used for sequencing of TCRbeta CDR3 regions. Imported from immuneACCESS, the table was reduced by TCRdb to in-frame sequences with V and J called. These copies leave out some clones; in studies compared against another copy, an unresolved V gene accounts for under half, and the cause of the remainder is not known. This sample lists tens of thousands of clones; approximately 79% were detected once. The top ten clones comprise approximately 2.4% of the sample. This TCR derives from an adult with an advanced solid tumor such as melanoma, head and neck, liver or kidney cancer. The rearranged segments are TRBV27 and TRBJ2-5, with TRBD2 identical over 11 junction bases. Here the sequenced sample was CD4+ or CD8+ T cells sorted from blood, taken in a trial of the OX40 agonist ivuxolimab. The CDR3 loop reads CASSLRLAGGQETQYF. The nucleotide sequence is TGTGCCAGCAGTTTAAGATTAGCGGGGGGGCAGGAGACCCAGTACTTC.